The 27 T cell receptor beta chains reported below all come from one sample, sequenced in a study of blood T cells in healthy people across ages. For the second PCR, which ran for about 6 to 12 cycles, a sample-barcoded 5' primer and a J-beta primer mix were used. TCRdb re-called the 5' RACE reads through MiXCR, storing one row per CDR3 protein. The top ten hold approximately 2.1% of the sample, which has about 1.8 million distinct CDR3 sequences, less than 50% seen once. The sequenced sample consisted of blood. The receptors were sampled from a woman between 40 and 50 years old in good health.

This clonotype has just a few counts. The chain employs TRBV29-1 and TRBJ2-7; tentatively, D is TRBD2 (6 bases). The CDR3 is 14 residues long. V was trimmed by 4 bases and J by 5 bases, leaving 18 bases between them. Per the germline V gene, CDR1 is SQVTM and CDR2 is ANQGSEA. CDR3 sequence reads: CSVGSGLLVHEQYF. The CDR3, as DNA: TGCAGCGTTGGATCGGGACTCCTAGTCCACGAGCAGTACTTC.

This clonotype turned up a few times. The gene calls are TRBV7-9 and TRBJ2-7; 7 bases are a match to TRBD1. With 3 bases clipped from V and 5 bases from J, the junction kept 10 bases outside the gene matches. The CDR3 has 15 amino acids. Germline CDR1 is SEHNR and CDR2 is FQNEAQ (reference sequence). The CDR3 sequence is CASSFTPTGSNEQYF. The CDR3 bases are TGTGCCAGCAGCTTCACTCCGACAGGGTCTAACGAGCAGTACTTC.

This clonotype appeared many times. This rearrangement joins TRBV4-3 to TRBJ2-6; D is ambiguous. V was pared by 3 bases and J by 0 bases, with 6 bases between. Germline V lookup: CDR1 LGHNA, CDR2 YSLEER. The CDR3 length is 15 residues. Here the CDR3 reads CASSQDPSGANVLTF. CDR3 DNA sequence: TGCGCCAGCAGCCAGGACCCCTCTGGGGCCAACGTCCTGACTTTC.

The CDR3 reads CASSVGDFPSSYNSPLHF. In nucleotides, the CDR3 is TGTGCCAGCAGCGTAGGGGACTTCCCGAGCTCCTATAATTCACCCCTCCACTTT. The chain joins TRBV9 to TRBJ1-6; D is possibly TRBD1 (5 bases). V lost 0 bases and J 0 bases, leaving 13 bases between the germline ends. The CDR3 totals 18 residues. The germline V gene encodes CDR1 SGDLS and CDR2 YYNGEE.

The chain carries TRBV12-3 or TRBV12-4 and TRBJ2-3, with D uncertain. Between the trimmed V and J ends, which lost 5 bases and 0 bases, there was a span of 12 bases. The CDR3 runs to 15 residues. The DNA of the CDR3 is TGTGCCAGCAGTGCTGACCCAACTAGCACAGATACGCAGTATTTT. This encodes CASSADPTSTDTQYF.

This clonotype was recorded many times. V and J are TRBV6-2 or TRBV6-3 and TRBJ2-5; no definite D call. Trimming stripped 6 bases from V and 2 bases from J, with 16 bases between. The CDR3 length is 15 residues. Germline V gene sequence: CDR1 MNHEY, CDR2 SVGEGT. The CDR3 DNA sequence: TGTGCCAGCAGCCGACCCGTCCTGAATCAAGAGACCCAGTACTTC. This codes for CASSRPVLNQETQYF.

This clonotype was counted between two and nine times. V and J are TRBV15 and TRBJ1-2, with D maybe TRBD1 (6 bases). V lost 1 base to trimming and J lost 4 bases, with 16 bases between them. Germline V lookup: CDR1 LNHNV, CDR2 YYDKDF (reference sequence). The CDR3 has 16 amino acids. The CDR3 loop reads CATSRVHLQGTYGYTF. CDR3 DNA: TGTGCCACCAGCAGAGTACACCTACAGGGAACCTATGGCTACACCTTC.

V usage is TRBV12-3 or TRBV12-4 and J usage is TRBJ2-7; 7 nucleotides agree with TRBD1. V lost 7 bases to trimming and J lost 3 bases; unmatched junction nucleotides: 6. This CDR3 is 13 amino acids long. Here the CDR3 reads CASTNRGFYEQYF. For the CDR3, the DNA is TGTGCCAGCACAAACAGGGGATTCTACGAGCAGTACTTC.

This clonotype was counted only a few times. V is TRBV9 and J is TRBJ2-1; TRBD2 is a possible D gene (6 bases). The germline V gene encodes CDR1 SGDLS and CDR2 YYNGEE. The V gene lost 5 bases and the J gene lost 3 bases, with 15 bases spanning the gap. This CDR3 region has 15 residues. Here the CDR3 reads CASSVDLGLYNEQFF. In DNA, the CDR3 is TGTGCCAGCAGTGTGGACTTGGGACTCTACAATGAGCAGTTCTTC.

CDR3 amino acids: CASSPGTLSKYNEQFF. The CDR3 DNA follows: TGCGCCAGCAGCCCTGGAACACTCTCCAAGTACAATGAGCAGTTCTTC. J is TRBJ2-1 and V is TRBV5-1, with D uncertain. CDR3 length: 16 residues. Germline CDR1 and CDR2: SGHRS and YFSETQ. Trimming pared 4 bases from V and 4 bases from J, leaving 18 bases between.

The gene calls are TRBV9 and TRBJ2-6, with 8 bases matching TRBD1. Germline V gene sequence: CDR1 SGDLS, CDR2 YYNGEE. Germline trimming cut 0 bases from V and 0 bases from J; bases unmatched to any gene: 8. There are 19 residues in the CDR3. CDR3 nucleotides: TGTGCCAGCAGCGTAGGGCCAACAGGGGGAGGCTCTGGGGCCAACGTCCTGACTTTC. It yields the protein CASSVGPTGGGSGANVLTF.

This clonotype was counted a few times. The rearrangement links TRBV24-1 to TRBJ2-6, with D perhaps TRBD1 (6 bases). The CDR3 is 16 amino acids. V was shortened by 1 base and J by 2 bases, with 8 bases between the two germline ends. Germline V gene lookup returns CDR1 KGHDR and CDR2 SFDVKD. The CDR3 DNA follows: TGTGCCACCAGTGATTTCCAGGGGACTGGGGCCAACGTCCTGACTTTC. Translating gives CATSDFQGTGANVLTF.

The chain carries TRBV5-1 and TRBJ1-1; D is ambiguous. V lost 6 bases to trimming and J lost 1 base, with 16 bases between them. The CDR3 is made up of 15 amino acids. Germline assignment: CDR1 SGHRS and CDR2 YFSETQ. CDR3 bases: TGCGCCAGCAAAACCGGCGACATCAAGAACACTGAAGCTTTCTTT. Its translation: CASKTGDIKNTEAFF. Full variable domain (remainder filled in from reference TRBV5-1 and TRBJ1-1): KAGVTQTPRYLIKTRGQQVTLSCSPISGHRSVSWYQQTPGQGLQFLFEYFSETQRNKGNFPGRFSGRQFSNSRSEMNVSTLELGDSALYLCASKTGDIKNTEAFFGQGTRLTVV.

The J gene is TRBJ2-3, the V gene TRBV20-1; possibly TRBD1 for D (7 bases). There are 14 residues in the CDR3. The V and J ends lost 5 bases and 2 bases respectively, with 14 bases between them. Germline CDR1 is DFQATT and CDR2 is SNEGSKA (reference sequence). In nucleotides, the CDR3 is TGCAGTGCTCCCAGGGGGGCCAACACAGATACGCAGTATTTT. It yields the protein CSAPRGANTDTQYF.

V usage is TRBV7-3 and J usage is TRBJ1-2, with 7 bases that match TRBD1. CDR3 length: 17 amino acids. V lost 3 bases and J lost 1; bases outside the gene matches: 11. Per the germline V gene, CDR1 is SGHTA and CDR2 is FQGTGA. The DNA of the CDR3 is TGTGCCAGCAGCTTTCGACAGGGCTACCCTTATAACTATGGCTACACCTTC. It translates to CASSFRQGYPYNYGYTF.

This clonotype was detected only a few times. The chain employs TRBV5-1 and TRBJ2-1; TRBD2 agrees at 8 bases. The germline CDR1 and CDR2 sequences are SGHRS and YFSETQ. The V segment lost 6 bases and the J segment 3 bases; nucleotides outside the gene matches: 5. The CDR3 covers 14 residues. The CDR3 DNA sequence: TGCGCCAGCACCGTTAGCGGGATCTACAATGAGCAGTTCTTC. Protein: CASTVSGIYNEQFF.

The V gene is TRBV28, the J gene TRBJ2-3; 8 bases map to TRBD1. The CDR3 runs to 14 residues. Unmatched junction bases numbered 8, after V lost 10 bases and J lost 2 bases. Germline CDR1 MDHEN, CDR2 SYDVKM. The CDR3 region has the DNA TGTGCCATGCAGGGGGCACGACACACAGATACGCAGTATTTT. The encoded protein is CAMQGARHTDTQYF.

The rearrangement uses TRBV19 and TRBJ2-5; a weak D match, TRBD1 (6 bases). Germline CDR1 LNHDA, CDR2 SQIVND (reference sequence). The CDR3 totals 14 residues. V dropped 5 bases and J dropped 5 bases, with 15 bases sitting between them. The CDR3 reads CASSASGTFETQYF. The DNA of the CDR3 is TGTGCCAGTAGTGCCTCCGGGACATTCGAGACCCAGTACTTC.

This clonotype was seen a few times. This chain connects TRBV6-5 to TRBJ2-7; perhaps TRBD2 as D (5 bases). The germline V gene encodes CDR1 MNHEY and CDR2 SVGAGI. This CDR3 spans 15 amino acids. V dropped 5 bases and J dropped 0 bases, with 14 bases sitting between them. The CDR3 DNA reads TGTGCCAGCAGTCAGCGGCAGCTAGCCTCCTACGAGCAGTACTTC. Translating gives CASSQRQLASYEQYF.

This clonotype showed up just a few times. This sequence joins TRBV7-2 and TRBJ2-3; 9 bases align to TRBD1. The CDR3 spans 16 residues. The J segment lost 1 base and the V segment lost 5 bases, leaving 7 bases of the junction unmatched. Germline V gene lookup returns CDR1 SGHTA and CDR2 FQGNSA. CDR3 sequence (DNA): TGTGCCAGCAGCACTTTGAGACAGGGGGGCACAGATACGCAGTATTTT. Translating gives CASSTLRQGGTDTQYF.

The V and J genes are TRBV20-1 and TRBJ2-3; D unresolved. Trimming stripped 0 bases from V and 7 bases from J, with 5 bases between. The CDR3 extends over 11 amino acids. Germline V gene lookup returns CDR1 DFQATT and CDR2 SNEGSKA (reference sequence). The CDR3: CSARDRNTQYF. CDR3 coding DNA: TGCAGTGCTAGAGATCGTAATACGCAGTATTTT.

The chain couples TRBV2 to TRBJ2-7, with TRBD2 as a possible D gene (6 bases). V was cut by 4 bases and J by 7 bases, with 14 bases left in between. In germline, CDR1 is SNHLY, CDR2 FYNNEI. The CDR3 is 13 amino acids. The CDR3 sequence: CASSAEDYNEQYF. The CDR3 region has the DNA TGTGCCAGCAGTGCTGAGGACTACAATGAGCAGTACTTC. Complete variable domain (other parts from reference TRBV2 and TRBJ2-7): EPEVTQTPSHQVTQMGQEVILRCVPISNHLYFYWYRQILGQKVEFLVSFYNNEISEKSEIFDDQFSVERPDGSNFTLKIRSTKLEDSAMYFCASSAEDYNEQYFGPGTRLTVT.

This chain connects TRBV6-6 to TRBJ2-5; D gene uncertain. The J call may be incorrect, as the DNA end agrees better with TRBJ2-7. The CDR3 contains 16 residues. Germline V gives CDR1 MNHNY, CDR2 SVGAGI (reference sequence). CDR3 sequence reads: CASSSPLTLVPYEQYF. Written as DNA, the CDR3 is TGTGCCAGCAGTTCACCCCTCACCTTGGTACCCTACGAGCAGTACTTC.

The CDR3 nucleotides are TGTGCCAGCAGCTTAGCTGCAGGCCCCCACGAGCAGTACTTC. This sequence encodes CASSLAAGPHEQYF. The gene calls are TRBV7-9 and TRBJ2-7; no clear D. The CDR3 extends over 14 amino acids. Germline V CDR1 and CDR2: SEHNR, FQNEAQ (reference sequence). V was cut by 0 bases and J by 5 bases, with 11 bases left in between.

The chain combines TRBV9 with TRBJ2-1; 10 nucleotides match TRBD2. With V trimmed by 0 bases and J by 7 bases, 4 bases remained unmatched. There are 15 residues in the CDR3. The germline V gene has CDR1 SGDLS and CDR2 YYNGEE. The chain's CDR3 is CASSVASGGANEQFF. CDR3 nucleotide sequence: TGTGCCAGCAGCGTAGCCAGCGGGGGGGCAAATGAGCAGTTCTTC.

This chain links TRBV20-1 with TRBJ2-1, with D possibly being TRBD1 (5 bases). In germline, CDR1 is DFQATT, CDR2 SNEGSKA (reference sequence). Trimming took off 8 bases at V and 3 bases at J, with 14 bases between the two ends. The CDR3 contains 13 residues. The CDR3 DNA sequence: TGCAGTCTATATGGTCAGGGCTACAATGAGCAGTTCTTC. Amino acid sequence: CSLYGQGYNEQFF.

This chain links TRBV5-8 with TRBJ2-1; D gene uncertain. Trimming cost V 0 bases and J 6 bases, with 10 bases left between them. CDR1 SGHTS and CDR2 YDEGEE come from the germline V gene. The CDR3 consists of 14 residues. The CDR3 DNA reads TGTGCCAGCAGCTTGGACCGGGTGGTCAATGAGCAGTTCTTC. It encodes CASSLDRVVNEQFF.